The clone carrying this T cell receptor (beta chain) was recorded a few times. The antigen remains unidentified. This entry belongs to a study of Ad26.COV2.S vaccination and SARS-CoV-2 variants. About the research overall: Intramuscular Ad26.COV2.S at 5x10^10 or 1x10^11 viral particles.

The data were produced by immunoSEQ multiplex PCR, yet TCRdb's version contains in-frame clones alone and is incomplete. The sample has under 400,000 clones, around 86% seen once. The ends were cut back, 6 bases at V and 2 bases at J, with 5 bases in the middle. The V gene's germline CDR1 is MNHEY and CDR2 SVGEGT. The CDR3 has 11 amino acids. Treatment described: roughly 19 received Ad26.COV2.S at low or high dose, single or two shots; several received placebo; per-sample allocation not given. Day 63 following the first vaccine or placebo injection was when the samples were taken. Study-wide results and caveats: A substantial breadth of spike-specific CD8+ and CD4+ T cell responses after vaccination has been reported.

The sample was peripheral blood, taken in a trial of Ad26.COV2.S vaccine versus placebo. The TCR originated in a person aged 18-65 years who received the Ad26.COV2.S COVID-19 vaccine or a placebo. The chain employs TRBV6-2 or TRBV6-3 and TRBJ2-7; the D is unclear. CDR3 region: CASSHTYEQYF. DNA of the CDR3: TGTGCCAGCAGCCACACCTACGAGCAGTACTTC.